This passage covers 32 T cell receptor beta chains from one sample sequenced in a study of PD-1 blockade in classical Hodgkin lymphoma. Every patient was affected by relapse after autologous stem cell transplantation, while exposure to brentuximab vedotin was not uniform. Assay used: immunoSEQ multiplex PCR; TCRdb lists only in-frame clones, some missing. Among 75,000 to 100,000 clones listed, approximately 83% were seen once. Sequenced material: peripheral blood mononuclear cells (PBMCs), taken at baseline. These receptors were obtained from a human donor with classical Hodgkin lymphoma.

Here the CDR3 DNA reads TGTGCCAGCAGCTTAGCCGCGGGATACGAGCAGTACTTC. It translates to CASSLAAGYEQYF. The chain uses TRBV7-9 and TRBJ2-7; TRBD2 might be the D (6 bases). The CDR3 length is 13 residues. Germline V gives CDR1 SEHNR, CDR2 FQNEAQ (reference sequence). V was pared by 0 bases and J by 4 bases, with 7 bases between.

The chain links TRBV27 to TRBJ2-7, with TRBD2 as a possible D gene (6 bases). V lost 3 bases, J lost 4 bases, and 13 bases lay in between. Germline loops: CDR1 MNHEY, CDR2 SMNVEV (reference sequence). This CDR3 region has 14 residues. The CDR3 is CASSLRGLLYEQYF. CDR3 DNA: TGTGCCAGCAGTTTGAGGGGACTCCTTTACGAGCAGTACTTC.

The chain couples TRBV11-2 to TRBJ2-4, with TRBD2 matching 16 bases. Germline V CDR1 and CDR2: SGHAT, FQNNGV. This CDR3 has 19 amino acids. The trim removed 5 bases at V and 0 bases at J, leaving 7 bases unmatched. DNA of the CDR3: TGTGCCAGCAGCGTAACCGGGACTAGCGGGAGGGTAGCCAAAAACATTCAGTACTTC. This gives the protein CASSVTGTSGRVAKNIQYF. Full variable domain (remainder filled in from reference TRBV11-2 and TRBJ2-4): EAGVAQSPRYKIIEKRQSVAFWCNPISGHATLYWYQQILGQGPKLLIQFQNNGVVDDSQLPKDRFSAERLKGVDSTLKIQPAKLEDSAVYLCASSVTGTSGRVAKNIQYFGAGTRLSVL.

This clone was seen ten or more times. The V gene is TRBV11-2, the J gene TRBJ2-1; D is uncertain. The CDR3 has 12 residues. From germline, CDR1 is SGHAT and CDR2 FQNNGV. V shed 4 bases and J shed 8 bases, with 9 bases lying between them. The CDR3 coding sequence is TGTGCCAGCAGCTCCAACGCAGATGAGCAGTTCTTC. Translation gives CASSSNADEQFF.

The chain has TRBV7-2 and TRBJ2-7; 8 nucleotides match TRBD1. In germline, CDR1 is SGHTA, CDR2 FQGNSA. Unmatched junction bases numbered 15, after V lost 2 bases and J lost 3 bases. There are 18 residues in the CDR3. The CDR3 region is CASSLMGGLGGTGYEQYF. The CDR3 DNA reads TGTGCCAGCAGCTTAATGGGAGGCCTGGGCGGGACAGGCTACGAGCAGTACTTC.

The rearrangement joins TRBV19 to TRBJ2-6; 12 bases match TRBD1. Germline V gives CDR1 LNHDA, CDR2 SQIVND (reference sequence). There are 18 residues in the CDR3. The trim removed 2 bases at V and 4 bases at J, leaving 6 bases unmatched. CDR3 sequence: CASSIPGQGAKGANVLTF. CDR3 bases: TGTGCCAGTAGTATACCGGGACAGGGGGCAAAGGGGGCCAACGTCCTGACTTTC.

The chain recombines TRBV10-1 with TRBJ2-1, with TRBD2 matching over 7 bases. The V segment lost 3 bases and the J segment 10 bases; nucleotides outside the gene matches: 6. CDR1 is WNHNN and CDR2 is SYGVQD in the germline V gene (reference sequence). The CDR3 spans 13 residues. CDR3 in amino acids: CASSDRGGREQFF. The CDR3 DNA follows: TGCGCCAGCAGTGATCGGGGAGGGAGGGAGCAGTTCTTC.

This rearrangement joins TRBV19 to TRBJ2-7; 8 nucleotides match TRBD1. This CDR3 has 13 amino acids. V was clipped by 6 bases and J by 5 bases; unmatched bases: 6. Germline V CDR1 and CDR2: LNHDA, SQIVND (reference sequence). The CDR3 nucleotides read TGTGCCAGTAGCCGGACAGGGATACACGAGCAGTACTTC. Translating gives CASSRTGIHEQYF.

The gene calls are TRBV11-2 and TRBJ2-7, with D unclear. CDR1 SGHAT and CDR2 FQNNGV come from the germline V gene. Trimming removed 4 bases at V and 3 bases at J, with 13 bases between. The CDR3 loop spans 14 amino acids. CDR3 coding DNA: TGTGCCAGCAGCTCATACACCGATCTCTACGAGCAGTACTTC. It is translated as CASSSYTDLYEQYF.

The genes are TRBV27 and TRBJ1-5; TRBD1 might be the D (5 bases). Germline lookup yields CDR1 MNHEY and CDR2 SMNVEV (reference sequence). The V end lost 4 bases, the J end lost 11 bases, and 21 bases lay between the germline ends. This CDR3 contains 15 residues. The CDR3 coding sequence is TGTGCCAGCAGTTCTCCGGGGGACCCTACCGGGACCCAGCATTTT. The encoded protein is CASSSPGDPTGTQHF.

This rearrangement joins TRBV18 to TRBJ2-7; unclear D gene. V lost 2 bases and J lost 4, with 12 bases in between. The CDR3 consists of 14 residues. The V gene's germline CDR1 is KGHSH and CDR2 LQKENI. The CDR3 nucleotides read TGTGCCAGCTCACCAACGACCCTGCCGTACGAGCAGTACTTC. Protein sequence: CASSPTTLPYEQYF.

The chain carries TRBV7-9 and TRBJ1-1; D is perhaps TRBD1 (5 bases). Between the trimmed V and J ends, which lost 5 bases and 8 bases, there was a span of 12 bases. Germline-derived CDR1 and CDR2 are SEHNR and FQNEAQ (reference sequence). The CDR3 runs to 12 residues. The CDR3 spells CASSRGDREAFF. The CDR3 coding sequence is TGTGCCAGCAGCCGCGGCGACAGAGAAGCTTTCTTT.

CDR3 region: CASTRLPASYGYTF. The DNA for the CDR3 is TGTGCCAGTACCCGACTTCCAGCCAGTTATGGCTACACCTTC. This rearrangement joins TRBV19 to TRBJ1-2; D is unresolved. V was trimmed by 7 bases and J by 5 bases, leaving 17 bases between them. Germline CDR1 LNHDA, CDR2 SQIVND (reference sequence). The CDR3 spans 14 residues. The full variable domain, in which reference TRBV19 and TRBJ1-2 provide the parts outside the CDR3, is DGGITQSPKYLFRKEGQNVTLSCEQNLNHDAMYWYRQDPGQGLRLIYYSQIVNDFQKGDIAEGYSVSREKKESFPLTVTSAQKNPTAFYLCASTRLPASYGYTFGSGTRLTVV.

This clone was counted a few times. This chain joins TRBV4-2 and TRBJ2-5; no firm D call. The CDR3 is made up of 14 amino acids. V lost 0 bases and J lost 1, with 6 bases in between. Germline CDR1 LGHNA, CDR2 YNFKEQ. The chain's CDR3 is CASSQEGFQETQYF. CDR3 nucleotide sequence: TGTGCCAGCAGCCAAGAGGGGTTCCAAGAGACCCAGTACTTC.

The chain uses TRBV5-1 and TRBJ2-3, with D possibly being TRBD2 (6 bases). Germline CDR1 SGHRS, CDR2 YFSETQ. The CDR3 length is 15 residues. The V end lost 4 bases, the J end lost 4 bases, and 16 bases lay between the germline ends. The CDR3 loop reads CASSRGSERADTQYF. The CDR3 bases are TGCGCCAGCAGCCGGGGGTCCGAGAGGGCAGATACGCAGTATTTT. Using reference TRBV5-1 and TRBJ2-3 for the parts outside the CDR3, the full variable domain is KAGVTQTPRYLIKTRGQQVTLSCSPISGHRSVSWYQQTPGQGLQFLFEYFSETQRNKGNFPGRFSGRQFSNSRSEMNVSTLELGDSALYLCASSRGSERADTQYFGPGTRLTVL.

The genes are TRBV7-8 and TRBJ2-3, with D possibly being TRBD1 (5 bases). V lost 8 bases and J 0 bases, leaving 18 bases between the germline ends. CDR3 length equals 16 residues. CDR1 SGHVS and CDR2 FQNEAQ come from the germline V gene. This CDR3 reads CASSPKQAASTDTQYF. Here the CDR3 DNA reads TGTGCCAGCTCCCCGAAACAGGCAGCGAGCACAGATACGCAGTATTTT. Based on the CDR3 plus reference TRBV7-8 and TRBJ2-3, the full variable domain is GAGVSQSPRYKVAKRGQDVALRCDPISGHVSLFWYQQALGQGPEFLTYFQNEAQLDKSGLPSDRFFAERPEGSVSTLKIQRTQQEDSAVYLCASSPKQAASTDTQYFGPGTRLTVL.

CDR3 sequence (DNA): TGTGCCTGGAGGTTGACAGGGGACTATGGCTACACCTTC. Encoded protein: CAWRLTGDYGYTF. The rearrangement joins TRBV30 to TRBJ1-2; 8 positions agree with TRBD1. Per germline, CDR1 GTSNPN and CDR2 SVGIG (reference sequence). V shed 3 bases and J 3 bases; nucleotides not matched to a gene: 3. This CDR3 region has 13 residues.

The chain links TRBV7-2 to TRBJ2-2; TRBD2 matches 10 bases. The V segment lost 6 bases and the J segment 5 bases; nucleotides outside the gene matches: 9. Germline V CDR1 and CDR2: SGHTA, FQGNSA. The length of the CDR3 is 16 residues. The CDR3 nucleotides read TGTGCCAGCAGAAAATCGGGACTAGCGTTTACCGGGGAGCTGTTTTTT. Protein product: CASRKSGLAFTGELFF.

This clone was seen more than once but under ten times. CDR3: CASSTRGRGTGELFF. CDR3 nucleotide sequence: TGTGCCAGCAGCACCAGGGGTAGGGGCACCGGGGAGCTGTTTTTT. The chain is built from TRBV7-2 and TRBJ2-2, with a weak D call TRBD1 (6 bases). Trimming shortened V by 5 bases and J by 4 bases, and 14 bases separated the two germline ends. CDR1 SGHTA and CDR2 FQGNSA come from the germline V gene. The CDR3 length is 15 residues.

The V call is TRBV19, the J call TRBJ2-5, with 11 bases that match TRBD2. Germline V gives CDR1 LNHDA, CDR2 SQIVND (reference sequence). The V and J ends lost 5 bases and 3 bases, in that order; junction bases with no gene match: 8. The CDR3 runs 16 residues. CDR3 sequence: CASSLPSGRNKETQYF. CDR3 sequence (DNA): TGTGCCAGTAGTTTACCTAGCGGGAGGAACAAAGAGACCCAGTACTTC.

The rearrangement joins TRBV2 to TRBJ2-7; 10 nucleotides line up with TRBD1. J was trimmed by 6 bases and V by 6 bases; bases with no gene match: 5. Germline CDR1 is SNHLY and CDR2 is FYNNEI. This CDR3 has 13 residues. The CDR3 here is CASSRDRGVEQYF. Here the CDR3 DNA reads TGTGCCAGCAGCCGGGACAGGGGAGTCGAGCAGTACTTC.

In this sample, this clone turned up a few times. The rearrangement links TRBV27 to TRBJ1-5; tentatively, D is TRBD1 (6 bases). CDR1 and CDR2 (germline): MNHEY, SMNVEV (reference sequence). The germline V and J ends were trimmed by 8 bases and 5 bases, with 13 bases remaining between them. This CDR3 contains 13 residues. The CDR3: CASQDSPYQPQHF. The CDR3 nucleotides read TGTGCCAGCCAGGACAGTCCTTATCAGCCCCAGCATTTT.

This rearrangement joins TRBV29-1 to TRBJ2-1; D could derive from TRBD1 or TRBD2 (7 bases each). CDR3 length: 13 residues. Trimming took 6 bases from V and 4 from J, leaving 13 bases between them. The germline CDR1 and CDR2 sequences are SQVTM and ANQGSEA. The CDR3 DNA reads TGCAGCGTGGGGGGGACAGCATACAATGAGCAGTTCTTC. This gives the protein CSVGGTAYNEQFF.

This chain uses TRBV6-6 with TRBJ2-6; D might be TRBD1 (6 bases). Germline CDR1 reads MNHNY; CDR2 reads SVGAGI (reference sequence). V was pared by 9 bases and J by 0 bases, with 9 bases between. The CDR3 has 14 residues. The CDR3 nucleotides read TGTGCCAGTACAGGGAGCTCTGGGGCCAACGTCCTGACTTTC. Protein: CASTGSSGANVLTF.

This clone was seen more than once but under ten times. The chain carries TRBV2 and TRBJ1-2; D possibly corresponds to TRBD1 (5 bases). CDR3 length: 13 residues. Germline values: CDR1 SNHLY, CDR2 FYNNEI. The ends were cut back, 2 bases at V and 6 bases at J, with 10 bases in the middle. DNA of the CDR3: TGTGCCAGCAGTGAACCAGGGAACAATGGCTACACCTTC. Translating it yields CASSEPGNNGYTF.

The chain uses TRBV11-2 and TRBJ2-1, with D possibly matching TRBD2 (6 bases). This CDR3 has 15 residues. The V and J ends lost 5 bases and 5 bases respectively, with 16 bases between them. Germline lookup yields CDR1 SGHAT and CDR2 FQNNGV. The CDR3 region is CASSRAGSGDNEQFF. CDR3 in DNA: TGTGCCAGCAGCCGGGCGGGAAGCGGAGACAATGAGCAGTTCTTC.

This clone ranks as medium-sized. The chain carries TRBV19 and TRBJ1-5, with D uncertain. There are 14 residues in the CDR3. Germline CDR1 is LNHDA and CDR2 is SQIVND (reference sequence). V was trimmed by 6 bases and J by 0 bases, leaving 9 bases between them. CDR3 residues: CASRSGSSNQPQHF. The CDR3 region has the DNA TGTGCCAGTAGGTCGGGGAGTAGCAATCAGCCCCAGCATTTT.

V usage is TRBV5-1 and J usage is TRBJ1-2, with D tentatively TRBD1 (5 bases). Per germline, CDR1 SGHRS and CDR2 YFSETQ. This CDR3 comprises 17 residues. The V end was cut by 0 bases, the J end by 0 bases, with 15 bases between. CDR3: CASSLEGLVRANYGYTF. CDR3 nucleotide sequence: TGCGCCAGCAGCTTGGAGGGGCTCGTGCGGGCTAACTATGGCTACACCTTC.

The chain has TRBV5-1 and TRBJ2-5; D might be TRBD2 (5 bases). Germline CDR1 reads SGHRS; CDR2 reads YFSETQ. The CDR3 extends over 13 amino acids. The V end lost 2 bases, the J end lost 3 bases, and 8 bases lay between the germline ends. Here the CDR3 DNA reads TGCGCCAGCAGCTTCCTGGGAGAAGAGACCCAGTACTTC. It translates to CASSFLGEETQYF.

J is TRBJ2-7 and V is TRBV5-4, with TRBD1 identical over 11 bases. In germline, CDR1 is SGHNT, CDR2 YYREEE (reference sequence). V shed 4 bases, J shed 7 bases, and the junction held 4 bases outside the gene matches. The CDR3 sequence is 13 residues long. The CDR3 region is CASSPDRGREQYF. The CDR3 DNA sequence: TGTGCCAGCAGCCCGGACAGGGGGCGAGAGCAGTACTTC.

This rearrangement joins TRBV7-8 to TRBJ2-7; 7 positions agree with TRBD1. The CDR3 totals 16 residues. V shed 5 bases, J shed 0 bases, and the junction held 10 bases outside the gene matches. Germline V gene data show CDR1 as SGHVS and CDR2 as FQNEAQ. CDR3: CASSLMGWTGSYEQYF. DNA for the CDR3: TGTGCCAGCAGCCTAATGGGGTGGACAGGCTCCTACGAGCAGTACTTC.

This chain joins TRBV19 and TRBJ2-5, with a possible D match to TRBD2 (6 bases). In germline, CDR1 is LNHDA, CDR2 SQIVND (reference sequence). The ends were cut back, 7 bases at V and 5 bases at J, with 26 bases in the middle. There are 17 residues in the CDR3. The CDR3 loop reads CASTAGGGGSPGETQYF. In DNA, the CDR3 is TGTGCCAGTACCGCTGGGGGTGGAGGGAGCCCCGGTGAGACCCAGTACTTC.